This record concerns one TCR beta chain sequence. V was pared by 4 bases and J by 0 bases, with 22 bases between. The length of the CDR3 is 18 residues. The entry originates in a study of blood T cell repertoires in COVID-19. About the study: Samples taken during acute and convalescent COVID-19 were collected in the United States, Italy and Spain. Nucleic acid was either cDNA or gDNA, and it came from T cells, B-cell-depleted T cells, or PBMCs.

Clones were read by immunoSEQ multiplex PCR, and TCRdb kept only the in-frame ones, dropping some. Seen here are fewer than 250,000 clones, roughly 90% observed once, and the top ten hold about 4.8%. This rearrangement joins TRBV23-1 to TRBJ2-7, with D perhaps TRBD2 (5 bases). TRBV23-1 is an ORF, and what it does is uncertain. The sample taken for sequencing was peripheral blood. This clonotype was sampled from a middle-aged woman with acute or convalescent COVID-19. Written as DNA, the CDR3 is TGCGCCAGCAGTCCCTATCCCGAAGGGCGGAGGAGCTCCTACGAGCAGTACGTC. Encoded protein: CASSPYPEGRRSSYEQYV.